The present entry profiles one TCR beta chain with its context. The data were obtained in a study of shared clonotypes between healthy human individuals. Across the whole study: Per-donor plates numbered three CD4 naive, three CD4 memory, two CD8 naive and one CD8 memory.

Sequencing was performed with immunoSEQ multiplex PCR; in TCRdb, only in-frame clones are kept and a portion is missing. The sample records some 1,400,000 clones, more than 95% being singletons. Germline loops: CDR1 MDHEN, CDR2 SYDVKM. The CDR3 totals 12 residues. The V end lost 7 bases, the J end lost 6 bases, and 10 bases lay between the germline ends. All donors were Caucasian adults living in Nashville, Tennessee. The V gene is TRBV28, the J gene TRBJ1-5; no firm D call. Sequenced material: naive CD4+ T cells sorted from blood. Indicated subset: CD45RA+ positively selected. This TCR was sampled from a man in his thirties or forties in good health. CDR3 sequence reads: CASTLIGQPQHF. The CDR3 bases are TGTGCCAGCACCTTGATAGGTCAGCCCCAGCATTTT.